Described below is a single TCR beta chain sequence and its context. These data originate in a study of kidney transplant recipient with SARS-CoV-2 infection. TCRdb recomputed calls from the reads with MiXCR, one row per CDR3 protein. Of 200,000 to 300,000 distinct CDR3 sequences listed, more than 25% were seen once; the top ten hold about 7%. The CDR3 spans 17 residues. Trimming took off 4 bases at V and 4 bases at J, with 22 bases between the two ends. Germline assignment: CDR1 LGHDT and CDR2 YNNKEL (reference sequence). This TCR derives from a male patient in his 30s who had COVID-19 and was a kidney transplant recipient. The graft donor may be the source of some T cells. The source was a blood sample, collected at baseline and around day 110 from a kidney transplant recipient. The V gene is TRBV3-1, the J gene TRBJ1-2; D gene uncertain. CDR3 sequence: CASSRCTALRKTYGYTF. In DNA form, the CDR3 reads TGTGCCAGCAGCCGATGTACCGCCCTTCGAAAGACCTATGGCTACACCTTC.